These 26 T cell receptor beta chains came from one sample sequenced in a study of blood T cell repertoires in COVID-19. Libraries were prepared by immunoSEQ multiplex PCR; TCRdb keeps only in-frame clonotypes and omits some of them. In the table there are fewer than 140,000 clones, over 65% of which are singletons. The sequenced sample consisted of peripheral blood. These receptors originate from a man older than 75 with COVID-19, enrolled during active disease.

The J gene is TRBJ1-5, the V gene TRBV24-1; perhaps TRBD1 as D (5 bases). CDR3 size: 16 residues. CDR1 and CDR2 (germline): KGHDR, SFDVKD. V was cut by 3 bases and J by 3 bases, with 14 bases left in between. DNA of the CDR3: TGTGCCACCAGTGATCATTCTCGGGGGGACAATCAGCCCCAGCATTTT. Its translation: CATSDHSRGDNQPQHF.

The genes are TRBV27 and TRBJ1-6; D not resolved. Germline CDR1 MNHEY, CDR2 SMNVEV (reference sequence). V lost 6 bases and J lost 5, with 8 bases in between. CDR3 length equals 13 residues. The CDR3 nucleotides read TGTGCCAGCAGACCGGGGAATAATTCACCCCTCCACTTT. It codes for CASRPGNNSPLHF.

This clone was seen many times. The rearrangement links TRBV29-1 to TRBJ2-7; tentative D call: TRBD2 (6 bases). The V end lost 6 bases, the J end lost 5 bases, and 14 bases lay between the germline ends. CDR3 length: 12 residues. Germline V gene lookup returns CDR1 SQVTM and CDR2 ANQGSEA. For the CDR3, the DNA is TGCAGCGTGCGCGGGGAGTTAAACGAGCAGTACTTC. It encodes CSVRGELNEQYF.

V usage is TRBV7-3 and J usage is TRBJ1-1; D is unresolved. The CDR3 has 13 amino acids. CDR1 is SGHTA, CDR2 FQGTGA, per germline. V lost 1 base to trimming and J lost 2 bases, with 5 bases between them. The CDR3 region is CASSLIPNTEAFF. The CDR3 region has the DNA TGTGCCAGCAGCTTAATCCCTAACACTGAAGCTTTCTTT.

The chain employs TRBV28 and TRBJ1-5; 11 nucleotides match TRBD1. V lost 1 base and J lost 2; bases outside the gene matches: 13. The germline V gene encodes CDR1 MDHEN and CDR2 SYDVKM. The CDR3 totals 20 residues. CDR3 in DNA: TGTGCCAGCAGTTTATTTGCCTACGGACAGGGGGCGTTGGGCAATCAGCCCCAGCATTTT. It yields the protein CASSLFAYGQGALGNQPQHF.

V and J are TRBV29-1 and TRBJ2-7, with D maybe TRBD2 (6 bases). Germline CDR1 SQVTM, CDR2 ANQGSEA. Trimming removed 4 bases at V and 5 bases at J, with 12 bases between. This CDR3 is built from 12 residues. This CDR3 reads CSVAPGDHEQYF. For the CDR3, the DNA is TGCAGCGTTGCTCCGGGGGACCACGAGCAGTACTTC.

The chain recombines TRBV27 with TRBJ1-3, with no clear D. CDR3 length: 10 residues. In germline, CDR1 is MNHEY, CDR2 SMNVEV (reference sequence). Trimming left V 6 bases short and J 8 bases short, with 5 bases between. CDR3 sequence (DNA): TGTGCCAGCAGATCCGACACCATATATTTT. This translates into CASRSDTIYF.

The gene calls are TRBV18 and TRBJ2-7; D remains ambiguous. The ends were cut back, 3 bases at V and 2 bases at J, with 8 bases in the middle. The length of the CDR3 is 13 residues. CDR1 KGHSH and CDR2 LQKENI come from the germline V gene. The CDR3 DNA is TGTGCCAGCTCACCCACATCTGCCTACGAGCAGTACTTC. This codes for CASSPTSAYEQYF.

CDR3 nucleotides: TGTGCCAGCAGCTTGGGTCAGGGTGATTCACCCCTCCACTTT. It specifies CASSLGQGDSPLHF. The chain combines TRBV5-8 with TRBJ1-6; perhaps TRBD1 as D (5 bases). This CDR3 has 14 amino acids. Germline loops: CDR1 SGHTS, CDR2 YDEGEE. The germline V and J ends were trimmed by 0 bases and 8 bases, with 9 bases remaining between them.

The DNA for the CDR3 is TGTGCCAGTCGGACACAGGGGGCCGACACTGAAGCTTTCTTT. Its protein is CASRTQGADTEAFF. The chain joins TRBV6-5 to TRBJ1-1; 9 nucleotides line up with TRBD1. The CDR3 runs 14 residues. The V and J ends lost 9 bases and 3 bases, in that order; junction bases with no gene match: 8. Germline V gives CDR1 MNHEY, CDR2 SVGAGI.

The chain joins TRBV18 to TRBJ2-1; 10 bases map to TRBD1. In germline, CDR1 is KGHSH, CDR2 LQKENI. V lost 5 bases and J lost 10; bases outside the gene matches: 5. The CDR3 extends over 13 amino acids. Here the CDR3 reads CASSTPGQGEQFF. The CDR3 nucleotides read TGTGCCAGCTCAACTCCGGGACAGGGGGAGCAGTTCTTC.

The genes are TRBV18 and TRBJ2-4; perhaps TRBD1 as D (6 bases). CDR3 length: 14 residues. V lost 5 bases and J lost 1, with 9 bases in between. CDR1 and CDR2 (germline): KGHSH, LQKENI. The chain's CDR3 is CASSSDRAKNIQYF. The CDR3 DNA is TGTGCCAGCTCAAGCGACAGGGCCAAAAACATTCAGTACTTC.

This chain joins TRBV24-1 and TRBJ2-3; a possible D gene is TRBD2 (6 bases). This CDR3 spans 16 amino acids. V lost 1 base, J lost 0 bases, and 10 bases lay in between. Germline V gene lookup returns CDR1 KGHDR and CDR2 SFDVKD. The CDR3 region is CATSDFGLHSTDTQYF. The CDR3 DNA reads TGTGCCACCAGTGATTTCGGACTACATAGCACAGATACGCAGTATTTT.

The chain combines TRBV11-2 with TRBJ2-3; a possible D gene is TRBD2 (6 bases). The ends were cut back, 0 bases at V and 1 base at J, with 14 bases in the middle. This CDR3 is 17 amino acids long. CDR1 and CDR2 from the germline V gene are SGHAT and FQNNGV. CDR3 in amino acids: CASSLDVRGRGTDTQYF. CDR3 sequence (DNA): TGTGCCAGCAGCTTAGATGTGCGGGGACGGGGCACAGATACGCAGTATTTT.

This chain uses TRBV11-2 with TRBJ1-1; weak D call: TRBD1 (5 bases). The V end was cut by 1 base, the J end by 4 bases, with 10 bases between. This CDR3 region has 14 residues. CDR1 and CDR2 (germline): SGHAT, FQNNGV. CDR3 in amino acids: CASSLVGAGTEAFF. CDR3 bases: TGTGCCAGCAGCTTAGTAGGGGCTGGCACTGAAGCTTTCTTT.

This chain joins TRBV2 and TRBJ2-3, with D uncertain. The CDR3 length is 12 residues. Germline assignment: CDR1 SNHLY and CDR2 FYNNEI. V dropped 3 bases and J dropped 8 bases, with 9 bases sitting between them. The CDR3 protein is CASSDDSGTQYF. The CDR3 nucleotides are TGTGCCAGCAGTGACGACTCCGGTACGCAGTATTTT.

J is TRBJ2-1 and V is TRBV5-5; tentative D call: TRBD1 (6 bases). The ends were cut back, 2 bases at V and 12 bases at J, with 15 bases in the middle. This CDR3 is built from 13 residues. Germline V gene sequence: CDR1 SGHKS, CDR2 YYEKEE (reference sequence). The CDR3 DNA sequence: TGTGCCAGCAGCTTTATACAGGGCCTGGGGCAGTTCTTC. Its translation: CASSFIQGLGQFF.

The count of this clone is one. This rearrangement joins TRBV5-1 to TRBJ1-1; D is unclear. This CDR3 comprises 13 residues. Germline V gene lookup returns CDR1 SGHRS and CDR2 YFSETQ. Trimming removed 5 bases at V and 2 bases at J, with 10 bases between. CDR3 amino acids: CASRASVNTEAFF. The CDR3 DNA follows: TGCGCCAGCAGGGCATCTGTAAACACTGAAGCTTTCTTT.

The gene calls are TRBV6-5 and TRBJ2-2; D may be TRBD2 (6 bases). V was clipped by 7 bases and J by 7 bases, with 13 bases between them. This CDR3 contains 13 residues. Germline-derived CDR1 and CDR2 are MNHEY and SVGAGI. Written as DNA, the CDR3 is TGTGCCAGCACCTTCGCGGAGGGCGGGGAGCTGTTTTTT. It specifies CASTFAEGGELFF.

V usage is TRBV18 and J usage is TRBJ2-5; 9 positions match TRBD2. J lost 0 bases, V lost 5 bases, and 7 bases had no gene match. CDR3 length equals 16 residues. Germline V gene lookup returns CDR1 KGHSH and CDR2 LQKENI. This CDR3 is CASSVRLAAYQETQYF. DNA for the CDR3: TGTGCCAGCTCAGTCAGACTAGCGGCGTACCAAGAGACCCAGTACTTC. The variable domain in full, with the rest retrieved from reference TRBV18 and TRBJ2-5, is NAGVMQNPRHLVRRRGQEARLRCSPMKGHSHVYWYRQLPEEGLKFMVYLQKENIIDESGMPKERFSAEFPKEGPSILRIQQVVRGDSAAYFCASSVRLAAYQETQYFGPGTRLLVL.

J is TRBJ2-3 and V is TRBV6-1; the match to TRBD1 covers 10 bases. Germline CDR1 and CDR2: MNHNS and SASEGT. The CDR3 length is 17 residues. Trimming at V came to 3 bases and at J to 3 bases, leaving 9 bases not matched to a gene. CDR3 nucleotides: TGTGCCAGCAGTGAGTTCGGGACAGGGGTCGCGACAGATACGCAGTATTTT. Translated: CASSEFGTGVATDTQYF.

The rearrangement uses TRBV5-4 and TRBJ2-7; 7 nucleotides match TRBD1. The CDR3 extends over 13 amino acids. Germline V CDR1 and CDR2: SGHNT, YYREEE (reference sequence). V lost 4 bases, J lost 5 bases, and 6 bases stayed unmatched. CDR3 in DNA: TGTGCCAGCAGCGTGCCACAGGGGCACGAGCAGTACTTC. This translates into CASSVPQGHEQYF.

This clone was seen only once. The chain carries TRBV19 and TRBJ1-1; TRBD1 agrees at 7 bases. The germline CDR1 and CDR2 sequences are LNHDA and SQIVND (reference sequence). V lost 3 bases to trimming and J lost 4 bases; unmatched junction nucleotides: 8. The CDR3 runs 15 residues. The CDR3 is CASSMGDRWSTEAFF. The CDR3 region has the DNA TGTGCCAGTAGTATGGGGGACAGATGGAGCACTGAAGCTTTCTTT.

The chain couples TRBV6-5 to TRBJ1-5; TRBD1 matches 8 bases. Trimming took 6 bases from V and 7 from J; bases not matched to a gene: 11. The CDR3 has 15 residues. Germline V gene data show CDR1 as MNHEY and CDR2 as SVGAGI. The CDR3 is CASSGQGSKGQPQHF. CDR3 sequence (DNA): TGTGCCAGCAGCGGACAGGGATCGAAAGGGCAGCCCCAGCATTTT.

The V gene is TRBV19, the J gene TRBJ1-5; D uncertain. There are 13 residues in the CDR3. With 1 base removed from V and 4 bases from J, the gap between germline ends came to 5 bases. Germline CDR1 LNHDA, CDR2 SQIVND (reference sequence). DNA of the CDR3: TGTGCCAGTAGTATAGGCGGGAATCAGCCCCAGCATTTT. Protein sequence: CASSIGGNQPQHF.

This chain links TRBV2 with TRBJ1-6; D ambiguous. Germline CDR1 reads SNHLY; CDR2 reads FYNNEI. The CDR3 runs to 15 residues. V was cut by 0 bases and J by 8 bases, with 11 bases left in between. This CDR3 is CASSEAEGVYSPLHF. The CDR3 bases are TGTGCCAGCAGTGAAGCCGAGGGAGTTTATTCACCCCTCCACTTT.